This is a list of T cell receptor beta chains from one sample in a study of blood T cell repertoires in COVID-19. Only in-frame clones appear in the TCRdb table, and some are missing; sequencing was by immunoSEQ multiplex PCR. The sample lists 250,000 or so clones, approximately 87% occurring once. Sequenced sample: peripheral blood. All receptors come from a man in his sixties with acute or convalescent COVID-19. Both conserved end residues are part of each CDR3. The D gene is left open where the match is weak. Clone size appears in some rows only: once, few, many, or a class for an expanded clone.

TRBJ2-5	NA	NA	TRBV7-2	CASSPERRPTQYF	TGTGCCAGCAGCCCCGAGCGGCGGCCTACCCAGTACTTC
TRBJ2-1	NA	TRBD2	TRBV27	CASSPRTSGQEQFF	TGTGCCAGCAGTCCCCGGACTAGCGGGCAAGAGCAGTTCTTC
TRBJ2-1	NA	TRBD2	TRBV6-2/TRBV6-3	CASSYRSGSSYNEQFF	TGTGCCAGCAGTTACCGTAGCGGGAGCTCCTACAATGAGCAGTTCTTC
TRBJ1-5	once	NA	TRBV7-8	CASSSAQGRANQPQHF	TGTGCCAGCAGCTCTGCCCAGGGAAGGGCGAATCAGCCCCAGCATTTT
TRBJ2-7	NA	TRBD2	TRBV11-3	CASQRGSATYEQYF	TGTGCCAGCCAGCGCGGGAGTGCTACCTACGAGCAGTACTTC
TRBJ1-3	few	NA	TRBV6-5	CASSSGQGDSGNTIYF	TGTGCCAGCAGTTCGGGACAAGGGGATTCTGGAAACACCATATATTTT
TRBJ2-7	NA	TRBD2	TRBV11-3	CASSGSTSGGPYEQYF	TGTGCCAGCAGCGGGAGCACTAGCGGGGGGCCCTACGAGCAGTACTTC
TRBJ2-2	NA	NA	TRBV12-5	CAGRDYTGELFF	TGTGCAGGGCGGGACTACACCGGGGAGCTGTTTTTT
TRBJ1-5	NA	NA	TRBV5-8	CASRQEVISNQPQHF	TGTGCCAGCAGGCAAGAGGTAATAAGCAATCAGCCCCAGCATTTT
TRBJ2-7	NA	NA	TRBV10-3	CAIREHRDGEQYF	TGTGCCATCAGGGAACACAGGGATGGCGAGCAGTACTTC
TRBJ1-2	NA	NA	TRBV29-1	CSVLVDSLNYGYTF	TGCAGCGTTTTGGTGGACAGCTTGAACTATGGCTACACCTTC
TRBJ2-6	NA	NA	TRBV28	CASSSAGSSGANVLTF	TGTGCCAGCAGTTCAGCGGGTAGCTCTGGGGCCAACGTCCTGACTTTC
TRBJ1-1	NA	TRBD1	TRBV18	CASSPRQGGYTEAFF	TGTGCCAGCTCACCCCGACAGGGCGGATATACTGAAGCTTTCTTT
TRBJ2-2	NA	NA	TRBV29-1	CSVDPDSTNTGELFF	TGCAGCGTTGACCCCGACAGCACGAACACCGGGGAGCTGTTTTTT
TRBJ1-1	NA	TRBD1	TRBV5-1	CASSARQGNTEAFF	TGCGCCAGCAGCGCAAGACAGGGAAACACTGAAGCTTTCTTT
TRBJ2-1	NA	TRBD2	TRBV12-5	CASGLVLAGDNEQFF	TGTGCTAGTGGTTTGGTACTAGCGGGAGATAATGAGCAGTTCTTC
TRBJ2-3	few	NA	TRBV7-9	CASSPLSDTQYF	TGTGCCAGCAGCCCACTCTCAGATACGCAGTATTTT
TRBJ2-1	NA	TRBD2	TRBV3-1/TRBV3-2	CASSHFGGLLLAGANEQFF	TGTGCCAGCAGCCATTTTGGGGGGCTGCTACTAGCGGGAGCAAATGAGCAGTTCTTC
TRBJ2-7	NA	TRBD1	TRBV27	CASSRYGTEYF	TGTGCCAGCAGTAGGTACGGGACAGAGTACTTC
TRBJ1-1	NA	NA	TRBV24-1	CATSESQQGITEAFF	TGTGCCACCAGTGAGTCCCAACAGGGAATCACTGAAGCTTTCTTT
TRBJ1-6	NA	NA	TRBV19	CASSTYPGNSPLHF	TGTGCCAGTAGTACGTATCCGGGTAATTCACCCCTCCACTTT
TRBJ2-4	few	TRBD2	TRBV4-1	CASSPGLAHLAKNIQYF	TGCGCCAGCAGCCCGGGACTAGCGCACCTAGCCAAAAACATTCAGTACTTC
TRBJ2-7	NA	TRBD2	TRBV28	CATSSPSGRAIYEQYF	TGTGCCACCTCGAGCCCTAGCGGGAGGGCCATCTACGAGCAGTACTTC
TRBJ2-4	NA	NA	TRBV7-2	CASSPTGSTLAKNIQYF	TGTGCCAGCAGCCCAACAGGTAGCACTTTAGCCAAAAACATTCAGTACTTC
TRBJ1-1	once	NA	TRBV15	CATSRDRVNTEAFF	TGTGCCACCAGCAGAGACAGGGTGAACACTGAAGCTTTCTTT
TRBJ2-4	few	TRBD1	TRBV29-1	CSVVSQGAVNIQYF	TGCAGCGTTGTATCTCAGGGGGCCGTAAACATTCAGTACTTC
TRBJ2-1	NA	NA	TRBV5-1	CASSFNREYEQFF	TGCGCCAGCAGCTTTAATAGAGAGTATGAGCAGTTCTTC
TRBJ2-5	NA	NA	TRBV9	CASSVQGSETQYF	TGTGCCAGCAGCGTACAGGGGTCGGAGACCCAGTACTTC
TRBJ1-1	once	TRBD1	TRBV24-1	CATKKGADTEAFF	TGTGCCACCAAAAAGGGGGCGGACACTGAAGCTTTCTTT
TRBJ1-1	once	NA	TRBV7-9	CASSFGRRGTEAFF	TGTGCCAGCAGCTTCGGACGGCGGGGCACTGAAGCTTTCTTT
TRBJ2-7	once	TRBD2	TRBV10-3	CAISDPPPWTSGNYEQYF	TGTGCCATCAGTGACCCTCCCCCCTGGACTAGCGGGAACTACGAGCAGTACTTC
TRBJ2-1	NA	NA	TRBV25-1	CASSESRAYNEQFF	TGTGCCAGCAGTGAATCCCGAGCTTACAATGAGCAGTTCTTC
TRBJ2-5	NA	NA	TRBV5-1	CASSLGSGIQETQYF	TGCGCCAGCAGCTTGGGATCGGGGATCCAAGAGACCCAGTACTTC
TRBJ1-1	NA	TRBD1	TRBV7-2	CASSSMPTGGSSAFF	TGTGCCAGCAGCTCTATGCCCACAGGGGGGTCCTCAGCTTTCTTT
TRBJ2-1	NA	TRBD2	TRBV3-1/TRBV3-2	CASSQVWVRDYRDSSYNEQFF	TGTGCCAGCAGCCAAGTTTGGGTCCGGGACTACCGAGACAGCTCCTACAATGAGCAGTTCTTC
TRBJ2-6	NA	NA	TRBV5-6	CASSTVGRLTGANVLTF	TGTGCCAGCAGCACCGTGGGCAGGTTAACTGGGGCCAACGTCCTGACTTTC
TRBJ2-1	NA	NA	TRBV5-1	CASSLANYNEQFF	TGCGCCAGCAGCTTGGCCAACTACAATGAGCAGTTCTTC
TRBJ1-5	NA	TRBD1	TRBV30	CAWSYRGDQPQHF	TGTGCCTGGAGCTACAGGGGGGATCAGCCCCAGCATTTT
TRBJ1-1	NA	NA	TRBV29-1	CSVERVAGSNTEAFF	TGCAGCGTTGAAAGGGTCGCGGGTTCGAACACTGAAGCTTTCTTT
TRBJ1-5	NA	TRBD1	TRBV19	CASSIGTVNQPQHF	TGTGCCAGTAGTATCGGGACAGTAAATCAGCCCCAGCATTTT
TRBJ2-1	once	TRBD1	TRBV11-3	CASSHPTGTGQYNEQFF	TGTGCCAGCAGTCACCCAACCGGGACAGGGCAATACAATGAGCAGTTCTTC
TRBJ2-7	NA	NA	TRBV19	CASSIDLDRHYEQYF	TGTGCCAGTAGTATAGATCTAGATAGGCACTACGAGCAGTACTTC
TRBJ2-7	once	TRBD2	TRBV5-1	CASSLAKREEGHEQYF	TGCGCCAGCAGCTTGGCCAAACGGGAGGAGGGTCACGAGCAGTACTTC
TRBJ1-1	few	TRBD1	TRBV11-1	CASSPRPTGVNTEAFF	TGTGCCAGCAGCCCCCGCCCCACAGGGGTGAACACTGAAGCTTTCTTT
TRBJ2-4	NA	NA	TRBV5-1	CASSLTRDKNIQYF	TGCGCCAGCAGCTTGACCAGGGACAAAAACATTCAGTACTTC
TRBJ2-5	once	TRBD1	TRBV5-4	CASSEGTAQETQYF	TGTGCCAGCAGCGAGGGGACAGCCCAAGAGACCCAGTACTTC
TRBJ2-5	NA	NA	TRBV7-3	CASSLGRGEETQYF	TGTGCCAGCAGCTTGGGGCGCGGGGAAGAGACCCAGTACTTC
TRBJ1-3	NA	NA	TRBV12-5	CASGLQGPSGNTIYF	TGTGCTAGTGGTCTACAGGGCCCCTCTGGAAACACCATATATTTT
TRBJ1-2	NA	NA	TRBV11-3	CASSSTTAHYTF	TGTGCCAGCAGCTCCACGACAGCGCACTACACCTTC
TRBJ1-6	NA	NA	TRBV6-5	CASTDRNSPLHF	TGTGCCAGCACGGACAGAAATTCACCCCTCCACTTT
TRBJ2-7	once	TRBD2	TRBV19	CASSLGLDLSYEQYF	TGTGCCAGTAGTCTAGGACTAGACCTCTCCTACGAGCAGTACTTC
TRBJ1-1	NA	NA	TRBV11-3	CASSPRATEAFF	TGTGCCAGCAGCCCCAGGGCAACTGAAGCTTTCTTT
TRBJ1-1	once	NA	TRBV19	CATLPPSSTEAFF	TGTGCCACCCTTCCGCCCTCGAGCACTGAAGCTTTCTTT
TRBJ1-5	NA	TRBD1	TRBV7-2	CASSSDGQGGQPQHF	TGTGCCAGCAGCTCCGACGGACAGGGTGGTCAGCCCCAGCATTTT
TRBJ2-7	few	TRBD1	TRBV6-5	CASSFPGGNYEQYF	TGTGCCAGCAGTTTTCCAGGGGGCAACTACGAGCAGTACTTC
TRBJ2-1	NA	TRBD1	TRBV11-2	CASSSRTGTGGLNEQFF	TGTGCCAGCAGCTCAAGAACCGGGACAGGGGGCTTGAATGAGCAGTTCTTC
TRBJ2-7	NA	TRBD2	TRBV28	CASSLFRTSGTNEQYF	TGTGCCAGCAGTTTATTCCGGACTAGCGGGACTAACGAGCAGTACTTC
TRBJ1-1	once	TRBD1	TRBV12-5	CASGLSAGQANTEAFF	TGTGCTAGTGGTTTGTCCGCCGGACAGGCGAACACTGAAGCTTTCTTT
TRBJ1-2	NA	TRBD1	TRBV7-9	CASSLVPGQASGYTF	TGTGCCAGCAGCTTAGTTCCGGGACAGGCTAGCGGCTACACCTTC
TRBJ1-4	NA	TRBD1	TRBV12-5	CASGFQAGGNEKLFF	TGTGCTAGTGGTTTCCAAGCAGGGGGTAATGAAAAACTGTTTTTT